A selection of T cell receptor beta chains follows, all from one sample in a study of T cell responses to AZD1222 COVID-19 vaccine. Some clones are missing from TCRdb's copy, which holds only in-frame ones; the method was immunoSEQ multiplex PCR. Altogether about 190,000 clones are present, 85% to 95% being singletons, with the ten largest covering 1% to 1.5%. This sample comprised peripheral blood, obtained on day 0 of AZD1222 vaccination. The source is an adult in good health. Both conserved end residues are part of each CDR3. D genes are given only for firm matches. Expanded clones get a size class; other rows say once, few or many, or leave the size out.

>TRBJ2-5|TRBV9|.|TRBD1
TGTGCCAGCAGCGTACGGGGACAGGCTGGGGAGGAGACCCAGTACTTC
CASSVRGQAGEETQYF
>TRBJ2-7|TRBV4-2|.|.
TGTGCCAGCAGCCAATCGGACAGAAGCTCCTACGAGCAGTACTTC
CASSQSDRSSYEQYF
>TRBJ1-5|TRBV30|.|TRBD1
TGTGCCTGGGGGACAGGCTACAATCAGCCCCAGCATTTT
CAWGTGYNQPQHF
>TRBJ1-1|TRBV19|.|TRBD1
TGTGCCAGCTCACGGACAGGGGAATTCACTGAAGCTTTCTTT
CASSRTGEFTEAFF
>TRBJ2-7|TRBV9|.|.
TGTGCCAGCAGCCCGGGACTTTTCTACGAGCAGTACTTC
CASSPGLFYEQYF
>TRBJ2-7|TRBV7-9|.|.
TGTGCCAGCAGCTTAGCACAGGGAGCAGATGACGAGCAGTACTTC
CASSLAQGADDEQYF
>TRBJ1-2|TRBV19|.|TRBD1
TGTGCCAGTCAGTCAGGGGGTAAGAATGGCTACACCTTC
CASQSGGKNGYTF
>TRBJ2-2|TRBV4-1|once|TRBD1
TGCGCCAGCAGCCCCCGGACAGGTCTGATTCCCGGGGAGCTGTTTTTT
CASSPRTGLIPGELFF
>TRBJ1-2|TRBV5-6|.|.
TGTGCCAGCAGCTTGAGACAGAATTTCTATGGCTACACCTTC
CASSLRQNFYGYTF
>TRBJ2-2|TRBV7-2|.|.
TGTGCCAGCAGCTTTAGGCGCCGGGAGCTGTTTTTT
CASSFRRRELFF
>TRBJ1-6|TRBV11-2|.|.
TGTGCCAGCAGCTTAGATCTCTCGACAGCCGCCCTCCACTTT
CASSLDLSTAALHF
>TRBJ2-1|TRBV13|.|.
TGTGCCAGCAGCTTATTAGAGACATTCGATGAGCAGTTCTTC
CASSLLETFDEQFF
>TRBJ2-5|TRBV21-1|.|.
TGTGCCAGCAGCCCGGAGCGTAGGGGGGAAGAGACCCAGTACTTC
CASSPERRGEETQYF
>TRBJ2-5|TRBV4-1|.|TRBD2
TGCGCCAGCAGCCAAGCTCTAGCGGGGTTGAGGGAAGAGACCCAGTACTTC
CASSQALAGLREETQYF
>TRBJ1-1|TRBV21-1|.|.
TGTGCCAGCAGCAAAGGAGGAAGTCGAGTTTCGGAAGCTTTCTTT
CASSKGGSRVSEAFF